This T cell receptor beta chain was retrieved from a study of graft-versus-host responses after intestinal transplantation. A word on this clone: Antigen specificity is unknown.

TCRdb's copy holds only in-frame clones and misses some; the assay was immunoSEQ multiplex PCR. The data hold 86,000 or so clones, with 75% to 95% observed a single time. Germline V CDR1 and CDR2: SQVTM, ANQGSEA. V was trimmed by 6 bases and J by 6 bases, leaving 9 bases between them. The CDR3 spans 11 residues. The chain employs TRBV29-1 and TRBJ2-1, with D uncertain. The specimen comprised unstimulated CD8+ T cells sorted from spleen or lymph node cells, sampled before intestinal transplant. The receptor comes from a human donor who received an intestinal transplant. The CDR3 DNA is TGCAGCGTGGGTGAGCTCAATGAGCAGTTCTTC. Its translation: CSVGELNEQFF.